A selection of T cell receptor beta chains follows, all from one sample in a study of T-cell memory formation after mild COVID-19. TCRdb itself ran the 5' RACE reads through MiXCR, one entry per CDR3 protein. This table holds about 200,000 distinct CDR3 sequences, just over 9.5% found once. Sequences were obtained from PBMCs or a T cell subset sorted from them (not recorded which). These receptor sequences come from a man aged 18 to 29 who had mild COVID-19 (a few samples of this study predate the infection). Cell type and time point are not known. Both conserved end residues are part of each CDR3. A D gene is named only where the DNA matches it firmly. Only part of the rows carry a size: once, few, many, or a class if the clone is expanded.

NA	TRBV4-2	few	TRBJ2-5	CASSQDLVTQTQYF	TGTGCCAGCAGCCAAGACCTGGTCACACAGACCCAGTACTTC
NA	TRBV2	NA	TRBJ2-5	CASAWGAETQYF	TGTGCCAGCGCTTGGGGGGCGGAGACCCAGTACTTC
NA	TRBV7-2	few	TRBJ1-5	CASSLSWAPNQPQHF	TGTGCCAGCAGCTTATCGTGGGCGCCGAATCAGCCCCAGCATTTT
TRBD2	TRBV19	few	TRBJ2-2	CASSITSGGAVPGELFF	TGTGCCAGTAGTATAACTAGCGGGGGGGCCGTTCCCGGGGAGCTGTTTTTT
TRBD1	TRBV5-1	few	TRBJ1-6	CASSPKGTGASPLHF	TGCGCCAGCAGCCCGAAGGGGACAGGGGCCTCACCCCTCCACTTT
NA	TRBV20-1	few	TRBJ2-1	CSARTAGTTLIYEQFF	TGCAGTGCTAGAACTGCCGGGACCACCTTGATCTATGAGCAGTTCTTC
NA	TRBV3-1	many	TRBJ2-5	CASSQDVVGGAETQYF	TGTGCCAGCAGCCAAGACGTTGTGGGGGGCGCTGAGACCCAGTACTTC
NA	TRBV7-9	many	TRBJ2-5	CASSFYRDQETQYF	TGTGCCAGCAGCTTCTACAGGGACCAAGAGACCCAGTACTTC
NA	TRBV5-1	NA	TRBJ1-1	CASSLAMGDTEAFF	TGCGCCAGCAGCTTGGCCATGGGGGACACTGAAGCTTTCTTT
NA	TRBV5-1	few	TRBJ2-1	CASSTPASNNEQFF	TGCGCCAGCAGCACCCCGGCGTCGAACAATGAGCAGTTCTTC
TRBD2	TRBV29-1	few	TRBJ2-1	CSGSPGLRAYNEQFF	TGCAGCGGCTCGCCGGGACTAAGGGCCTACAATGAGCAGTTCTTC
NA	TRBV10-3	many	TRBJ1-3	CATDSGNTIYF	TGTGCCACCGACTCTGGAAACACCATATATTTT
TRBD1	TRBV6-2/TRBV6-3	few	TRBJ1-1	CASRKTGGTEAFF	TGTGCCAGCAGAAAGACAGGGGGCACTGAAGCTTTCTTT
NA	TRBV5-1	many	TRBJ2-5	CASSPGTRETQYF	TGCGCCAGCAGCCCCGGGACCCGGGAGACCCAGTACTTC
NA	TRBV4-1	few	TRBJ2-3	CASSPGPLASDTQYF	TGCGCCAGCAGCCCCGGACCCCTGGCGTCAGATACGCAGTATTTT
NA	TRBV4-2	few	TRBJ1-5	CASSQDSKPQHF	TGTGCCAGCAGCCAAGATTCCAAGCCCCAGCATTTT
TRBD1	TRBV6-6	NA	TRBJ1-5	CASSSQGDLRTAPQHF	TGTGCCAGCAGTTCCCAGGGGGACTTGAGGACAGCCCCCCAGCATTTT
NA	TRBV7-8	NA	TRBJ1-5	CASSLGMASQPQHF	TGTGCCAGCAGCTTAGGGATGGCCTCTCAGCCCCAGCATTTT
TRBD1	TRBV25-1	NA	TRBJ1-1	CASSDPHRGNEAFF	TGTGCCAGCAGTGATCCCCACAGGGGTAATGAAGCTTTCTTT
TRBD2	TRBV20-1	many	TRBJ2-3	CSARDLAGPTDTQYF	TGCAGTGCTAGAGATCTAGCGGGGCCCACAGATACGCAGTATTTT
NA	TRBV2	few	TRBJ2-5	CASGGLVETQYF	TGTGCCAGTGGGGGGTTGGTGGAGACCCAGTACTTC
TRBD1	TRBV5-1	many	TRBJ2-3	CASSIGQGRDTQYF	TGCGCCAGCAGCATCGGACAGGGTAGGGATACGCAGTATTTT
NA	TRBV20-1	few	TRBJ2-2	CSARPLTGELFF	TGCAGTGCTAGACCCCTTACCGGGGAGCTGTTTTTT
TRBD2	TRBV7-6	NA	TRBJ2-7	CASSSRTSGGRYEQYF	TGTGCCAGCAGCTCACGGACTAGCGGGGGCAGATACGAGCAGTACTTC
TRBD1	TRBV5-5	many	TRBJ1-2	CASSVGTGLYGYTF	TGTGCCAGCAGCGTGGGGACAGGCCTCTATGGCTACACCTTC
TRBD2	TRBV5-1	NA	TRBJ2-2	CASQGLAGPSAGELFF	TGCGCCAGCCAAGGACTAGCGGGGCCGTCGGCCGGGGAGCTGTTTTTT
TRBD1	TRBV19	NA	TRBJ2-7	CASSRTGGDTYEQYF	TGTGCCAGTAGTAGGACAGGGGGAGATACCTACGAGCAGTACTTC
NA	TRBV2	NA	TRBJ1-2	CASSGQANYGYTF	TGTGCCAGCAGTGGGCAGGCCAACTATGGCTACACCTTC
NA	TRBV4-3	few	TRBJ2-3	CASSATATDTQYF	TGCGCCAGCAGCGCGACAGCCACAGATACGCAGTATTTT
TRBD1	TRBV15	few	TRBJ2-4	CATSRETGGSLIAKNIQYF	TGTGCCACCAGCAGAGAAACAGGGGGCTCCCTAATAGCCAAAAACATTCAGTACTTC
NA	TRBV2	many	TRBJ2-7	CASSEEAGAGYEQYF	TGTGCCAGCAGTGAAGAGGCGGGGGCCGGGTACGAGCAGTACTTC
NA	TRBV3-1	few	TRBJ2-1	CASSLHGVYNEQFF	TGTGCCAGCAGCCTCCACGGGGTTTACAATGAGCAGTTCTTC
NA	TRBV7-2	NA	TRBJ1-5	CASSRFRSQPQHF	TGTGCCAGCAGCCGGTTTAGGAGTCAGCCCCAGCATTTT
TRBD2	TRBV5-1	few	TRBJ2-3	CASSHPLAGKELYTQYF	TGCGCCAGCAGCCACCCATTAGCGGGGAAGGAGTTATATACGCAGTATTTT
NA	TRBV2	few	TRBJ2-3	CASSEAGVRVDTQYF	TGTGCCAGCAGTGAAGCGGGGGTCCGCGTAGATACGCAGTATTTT
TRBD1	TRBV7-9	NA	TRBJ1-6	CASSPRGSSYNSPLHF	TGTGCCAGCAGCCCCAGGGGGTCCTCCTATAATTCACCCCTCCACTTT
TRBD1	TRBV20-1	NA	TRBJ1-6	CSANSGTGGSPLHF	TGCAGTGCTAACTCCGGGACAGGGGGCTCACCCCTCCACTTT
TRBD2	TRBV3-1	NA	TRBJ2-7	CASSPGLLREQYF	TGTGCCAGCAGCCCGGGACTACTGAGGGAGCAGTACTTC
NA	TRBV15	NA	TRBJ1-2	CATSPQSGANYGYTF	TGTGCCACCAGCCCTCAGTCAGGGGCAAACTATGGCTACACCTTC
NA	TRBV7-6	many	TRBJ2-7	CASSLARTAHEQYF	TGTGCCAGCAGCTTAGCCAGAACCGCCCACGAGCAGTACTTC
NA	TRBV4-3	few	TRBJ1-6	CASSQDRGSPLHF	TGCGCCAGCAGCCAAGATCGGGGTTCACCCCTCCACTTT
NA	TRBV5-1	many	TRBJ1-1	CASSLDPDTEAFF	TGCGCCAGCAGCTTGGATCCTGACACTGAAGCTTTCTTT
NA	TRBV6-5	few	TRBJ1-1	CASSYFGLKSNTEAFF	TGTGCCAGCAGTTACTTCGGATTAAAGTCGAACACTGAAGCTTTCTTT
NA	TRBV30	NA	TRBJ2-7	CAWSVYGRGSSYEQYF	TGTGCCTGGAGTGTATATGGACGGGGGTCCTCCTACGAGCAGTACTTC
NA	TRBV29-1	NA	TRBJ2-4	CSVESGSTAKNIQYF	TGCAGCGTTGAGTCGGGATCCACAGCCAAAAACATTCAGTACTTC